This T cell receptor beta chain was sequenced for a study of PD-1 blockade in classical Hodgkin lymphoma. This CDR3 contains 15 residues. Trimming shortened V by 4 bases and J by 3 bases, and 15 bases separated the two germline ends. Per the germline V gene, CDR1 is MNHEY and CDR2 is SMNVEV (reference sequence). Study results and caveats: Exclusion removed patients who began nivolumab under 1 year after ASCT.

Notes on this clone: As yet, its antigen is unknown.

The repertoire was sequenced with immunoSEQ multiplex PCR; TCRdb's copy has only in-frame clones and lacks some. Seen here are about 27,000 clones, 65% to 80% observed once, and the top ten hold just under 2.5%. Every one of the patients relapsed after autologous stem cell transplantation (brentuximab vedotin exposure was variable). Magnetic negative selection of thawed PBMCs was the method by which CD4+ T cells were purified. The sample consisted of CD4+ T cells from blood, taken at baseline. This receptor was taken from a human donor with classical Hodgkin lymphoma. The chain joins TRBV27 to TRBJ1-2, with a tentative D call TRBD1 (5 bases). CDR3 sequence reads: CASSSPLRGDYGYTF. The CDR3 DNA is TGTGCCAGCAGTTCGCCGTTACGGGGGGACTATGGCTACACCTTC.